Listed below are T cell receptor beta chains from one sample, sequenced in a study of shared clonotypes between healthy human individuals. Data came from immunoSEQ multiplex PCR; TCRdb stores just in-frame clones and leaves some out. The repertoire holds around 1,000,000 clones, approximately 77% seen once, with roughly 0.83% in the top ten. Sequenced material: memory CD4+ T cells from PBMCs. The receptors were sampled from a man aged 18 to 35 in good health. Some clones in this sample may be carry-over from other donors' samples. The CDR3 runs from the conserved cysteine through the conserved F or W. D genes are given only for firm matches. Clone sizes are given selectively: once, few, many, or a class where the clone is expanded.

TRBJ2-1 TRBV7-2 TRBD2 NA TGTGCCAGCAGCCTAGCGGGAGTCATCTCCTACAATGAGCAGTTCTTC CASSLAGVISYNEQFF
TRBJ2-7 TRBV5-1 NA NA TGCGCCAGCAGCCCCACTTCCGGGTCCTACGAGCAGTACTTC CASSPTSGSYEQYF
TRBJ1-2 TRBV9 NA NA TGTGCCAGCAGCGTAGACTCGGCCTCTTATAAAGGCTACACCTTC CASSVDSASYKGYTF
TRBJ2-1 TRBV10-3 NA NA TGTGCCATCAGTGAGCCTTTCCCATTGCGGGATGAGCAGTTCTTC CAISEPFPLRDEQFF
TRBJ2-3 TRBV5-1 NA NA TGCGCCAGCAGCTTGGCCGGAAGTTGGGGAGTTACAGATACGCAGTATTTT CASSLAGSWGVTDTQYF
TRBJ2-5 TRBV7-2 TRBD2 NA TGTGCCAGCAGCTTAGTTATAACTAGCGGGAGGCCCCTCGAAGAGACCCAGTACTTC CASSLVITSGRPLEETQYF
TRBJ1-1 TRBV29-1 TRBD1 NA TGCAGCGCCCGACAGGGGGACGAGGCTGAAGCTTTCTTT CSARQGDEAEAFF
TRBJ1-4 TRBV6-1 TRBD1 NA TGTGCCAGCAGTGACAGGGGGCCTAATGAAAAACTGTTTTTT CASSDRGPNEKLFF
TRBJ1-4 TRBV7-6 NA NA TGTGCCAGCAGCCGCGGAATACTCGGAGATAATGAAAAACTGTTTTTT CASSRGILGDNEKLFF
TRBJ1-1 TRBV19 NA NA TGTGCCAGTAGTATAAGTTTTTCTTCGGCGGCTGGCTTCTTT CASSISFSSAAGFF
TRBJ2-5 TRBV7-7 NA NA TGTGCCAGCAGCCTCCGAAGGGGGGGGGAGACCCAGTACTTC CASSLRRGGETQYF
TRBJ1-2 TRBV11-2 NA NA TGTGCCAGCAGCCCCTTGAGGGGGTTCGGCTACACCTTC CASSPLRGFGYTF
TRBJ2-7 TRBV5-4 TRBD1 NA TGTGCCAGCAGCCCGGGGACAGACGAGCAGTACTTC CASSPGTDEQYF
TRBJ1-1 TRBV18 NA once TGTGCCAGCTCACCGGAGGCAGGCACTGAAGCTTTCTTT CASSPEAGTEAFF
TRBJ2-7 TRBV20-1 NA NA TGCAGTGCTAGTATCTACGAGCAGTACTTC CSASIYEQYF
TRBJ2-7 TRBV7-9 NA NA TGTGCCAGCAGCTTAGCGATTGGGGCCTACGAGCAGTACTTC CASSLAIGAYEQYF
TRBJ1-1 TRBV5-1 NA few TGCGCCAGCAAACTAGTGGTGGCTGGGAACACTGAAGCTTTCTTT CASKLVVAGNTEAFF
TRBJ2-1 TRBV15 NA once TGTGCCACCAGCACTTTAGGGGGGACTGAGCAGTTCTTC CATSTLGGTEQFF
TRBJ1-2 TRBV2 NA few TGTGCCAGCGGTATTGGTTCTTATGGCTACACCTTC CASGIGSYGYTF
TRBJ2-3 TRBV5-1 TRBD2 NA TGCGCCAGCAGCAGGGGGACTAGCGGGAGTACAGATACGCAGTATTTT CASSRGTSGSTDTQYF
TRBJ1-1 TRBV2 NA many TGTGCCAGCAGTGACCGTGGAGGGGTGAACACTGAAGCTTTCTTT CASSDRGGVNTEAFF
TRBJ2-1 TRBV10-1 NA NA TGCGCCAGCAGTGAGTCCTTGGGACCGGTGTTCTTC CASSESLGPVFF
TRBJ1-3 TRBV5-6 NA NA TGTGCCAGCAGCAAGGGACACACAGTCTCTGGAAACACCATATATTTT CASSKGHTVSGNTIYF
TRBJ2-2 TRBV28 TRBD1 NA TGTGCCAGCAGTGTCCCCCAGGGGGCAACCGGGGAGCTGTTTTTT CASSVPQGATGELFF
TRBJ1-3 TRBV4-1 TRBD1 NA TGCGCCAGCAGCCAAGATACGCGACAGGGGTGGAACACCATATATTTT CASSQDTRQGWNTIYF
TRBJ2-4 TRBV6-5 NA NA TGTGCCAGCAGTTACTCCCTAGCTAATAAGAACATTCAGTACTTC CASSYSLANKNIQYF
TRBJ1-1 TRBV6-1 TRBD1 NA TGTGCCAGCAGTGAGGGAAGGGGGCAGGAAGCTTTCTTT CASSEGRGQEAFF
TRBJ1-5 TRBV30 TRBD1 NA TGTGCCTGGAGAGGAGGCCAGGGGGCTAGGAGCAATCAGCCCCAGCATTTT CAWRGGQGARSNQPQHF
TRBJ2-4 TRBV5-4 NA NA TGTGCCAGCAGCACCCCCGGGACGGCTTATCGGTACTTC CASSTPGTAYRYF
TRBJ2-2 TRBV5-1 TRBD2 NA TGCGCCAGCAGCCTACTGAGCGGGAGGACCGGGGAGCTGTTTTTT CASSLLSGRTGELFF
TRBJ2-1 TRBV4-3 TRBD1 once TGCGCCAGCAGCCAGACAGGGTTCCTTGGGTCCTACAATGAGCAGTTCTTC CASSQTGFLGSYNEQFF
TRBJ2-2 TRBV28 TRBD1 few TGTGCCAGCAGTTTAATGGGACAGGGATTTGGCGGGGAGCTGTTTTTT CASSLMGQGFGGELFF
TRBJ2-4 TRBV28 TRBD1 NA TGTGCCAGCAGTCCCGGGACAGGGGAAAACATTCAGTACTTC CASSPGTGENIQYF
TRBJ2-4 TRBV25-1 TRBD2 NA TGTGCCAGCAGTGGGGAGGGTTGGAACATTCAGTACTTC CASSGEGWNIQYF
TRBJ1-1 TRBV7-2 NA few TGTGCCAGCAGCGAGGGGGGGAACACTGAAGCTTTCTTT CASSEGGNTEAFF
TRBJ1-2 TRBV28 TRBD1 NA TGTGCCAGCTCAGACAGGGGCAATGCCCCGGACTATGGCTACACCTTC CASSDRGNAPDYGYTF
TRBJ2-7 TRBV4-2 NA NA TGTGCCAGCAGCCAACAACAGGGTTCCCACGAGCAGTACTTC CASSQQQGSHEQYF
TRBJ2-1 TRBV5-1 NA NA TGCGCCAGCAGCTTGGGACAGATCCCCAATGAGCAGTTCTTC CASSLGQIPNEQFF
TRBJ2-2 TRBV25-1 NA NA TGTGCCAGCAAAGGACAAGGACCCGGGGAGCTGTTTTTT CASKGQGPGELFF
TRBJ2-7 TRBV4-2 NA few TGTGCCAGCAGCCACGCCTCCAGTGTCCACGAGCAGTACTTC CASSHASSVHEQYF
TRBJ2-7 TRBV6-6 TRBD2 NA TGTGCCAGCAGTTATTTAGGGACTAATAATGGGGAGCAGTACTTC CASSYLGTNNGEQYF
TRBJ2-1 TRBV28 TRBD1 NA TGTGCCAGCAGTAGGGGACAGCTTATCTACAATGAGCAGTTCTTC CASSRGQLIYNEQFF
TRBJ2-7 TRBV7-8 NA NA TGTGCCAGCAGCTTATCCCCCCAGCGACCACCCTACGAGCAGTACTTC CASSLSPQRPPYEQYF
TRBJ2-3 TRBV7-2 NA NA TGTGCCAGCAGCTTCCTCTTGGGCACAGATACGCAGTATTTT CASSFLLGTDTQYF
TRBJ2-5 TRBV5-1 TRBD1 NA TGCGCCAGCAGCTTGGCCCGGACAGGGCAAGAGACCCAGTACTTC CASSLARTGQETQYF
TRBJ1-2 TRBV28 TRBD1 NA TGTGCCAGCAGTTTCCCCCCGACAGGGGGTGGCTACACCTTC CASSFPPTGGGYTF
TRBJ1-5 TRBV7-9 TRBD1 NA TGTGCCAGCAGCTACGACGTGACAGGGTATAGCAATCAGCCCCAGCATTTT CASSYDVTGYSNQPQHF
TRBJ1-1 TRBV5-1 NA NA TGCGCCAGCAGCTCCCGCGTGAACACTGAAGCTTTCTTT CASSSRVNTEAFF
TRBJ2-5 TRBV9 TRBD2 NA TGTGCCAGCAGCGTACTCGGGACTAGCGAAGAGACCCAGTACTTC CASSVLGTSEETQYF
TRBJ2-1 TRBV11-2 TRBD2 NA TGTGCCAGCAGCTTAGGGCTAGCGGAAAACAATGAGCAGTTCTTC CASSLGLAENNEQFF
TRBJ2-7 TRBV10-2 TRBD1 NA TGCGCCAGCGTTCAGGACAGGTTCGTCCCCTCATACTCCTACGAGCAGTACTTC CASVQDRFVPSYSYEQYF
TRBJ1-1 TRBV9 NA once TGTGCCAGCAGCGTAGCGAACAGCTACACTGAAGCTTTCTTT CASSVANSYTEAFF
TRBJ1-2 TRBV18 NA NA TGTGCCAGCTCTCCAGACATTCAGACAAGGGATGGCTACACCTTC CASSPDIQTRDGYTF
TRBJ1-1 TRBV7-8 NA NA TGTGCCAGCAGCTTATGGACAGCTATGAACACTGAAGCTTTCTTT CASSLWTAMNTEAFF
TRBJ1-3 TRBV29-1 NA once TGCAGCTCAAGTAAGCTCCGCTCTGGAAACACCATATATTTT CSSSKLRSGNTIYF
TRBJ2-7 TRBV28 TRBD2 once TGTGCCAGCAGTCCCCCTAGCGGGAGCTCCTACGAGCAGTACTTC CASSPPSGSSYEQYF
TRBJ1-5 TRBV7-2 NA few TGTGCCAGCAGCCCGCGGGGCAATCAGCCCCAGCATTTT CASSPRGNQPQHF
TRBJ1-1 TRBV7-9 NA few TGTGCCAGCAGCTTATTACGCGTGGGCAACACTGAAGCTTTCTTT CASSLLRVGNTEAFF
TRBJ1-1 TRBV6-5 TRBD1 NA TGTGCCAGCAACCTAACAGGGGTGACTGAAGCTTTCTTT CASNLTGVTEAFF